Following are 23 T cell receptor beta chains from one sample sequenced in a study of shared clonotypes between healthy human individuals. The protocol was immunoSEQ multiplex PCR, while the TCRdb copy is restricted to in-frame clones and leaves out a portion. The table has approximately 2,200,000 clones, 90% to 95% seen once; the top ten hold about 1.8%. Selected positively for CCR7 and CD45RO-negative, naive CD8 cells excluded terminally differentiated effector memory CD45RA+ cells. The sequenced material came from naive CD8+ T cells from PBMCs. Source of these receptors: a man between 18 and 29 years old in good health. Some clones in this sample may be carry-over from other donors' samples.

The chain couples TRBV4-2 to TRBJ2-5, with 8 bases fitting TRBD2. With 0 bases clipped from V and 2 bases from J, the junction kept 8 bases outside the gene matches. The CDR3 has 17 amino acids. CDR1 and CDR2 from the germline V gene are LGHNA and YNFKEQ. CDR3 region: CASSQDWRASGQETQYF. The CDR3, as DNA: TGTGCCAGCAGCCAAGACTGGAGGGCTAGCGGGCAAGAGACCCAGTACTTC.

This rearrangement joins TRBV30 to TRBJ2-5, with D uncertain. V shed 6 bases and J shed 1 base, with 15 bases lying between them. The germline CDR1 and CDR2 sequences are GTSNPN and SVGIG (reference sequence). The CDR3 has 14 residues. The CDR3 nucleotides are TGTGCCTGTGGACGCTATTCTCTCCAAGAGACCCAGTACTTC. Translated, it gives CACGRYSLQETQYF.

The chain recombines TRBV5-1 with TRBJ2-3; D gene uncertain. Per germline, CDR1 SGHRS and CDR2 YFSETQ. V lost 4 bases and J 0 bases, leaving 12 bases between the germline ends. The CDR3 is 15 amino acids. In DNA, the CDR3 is TGCGCCAGCAGCCCTCGAGGATCTAGCACAGATACGCAGTATTTT. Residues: CASSPRGSSTDTQYF.

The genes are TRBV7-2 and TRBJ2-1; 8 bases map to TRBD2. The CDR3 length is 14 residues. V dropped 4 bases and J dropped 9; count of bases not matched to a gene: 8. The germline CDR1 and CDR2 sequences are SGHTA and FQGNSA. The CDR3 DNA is TGTGCCAGCAGCTGGAGCGGGAGTGTGACTGAGCAGTTCTTC. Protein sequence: CASSWSGSVTEQFF.

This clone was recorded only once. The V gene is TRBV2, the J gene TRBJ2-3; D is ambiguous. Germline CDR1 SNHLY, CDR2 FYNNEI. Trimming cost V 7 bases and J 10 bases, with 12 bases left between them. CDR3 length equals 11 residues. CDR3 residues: CASTGSEAQYF. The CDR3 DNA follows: TGTGCCAGCACAGGATCCGAAGCGCAGTATTTT.

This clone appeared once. CDR3 coding DNA: TGTGCCAGCAGTTTATCGGGGAGCAAGACCCAGTACTTC. This translates into CASSLSGSKTQYF. This chain connects TRBV27 to TRBJ2-5; perhaps TRBD2 as D (5 bases). Germline CDR1 reads MNHEY; CDR2 reads SMNVEV (reference sequence). Between the trimmed V and J ends, which lost 0 bases and 6 bases, there was a span of 8 bases. The CDR3 is 13 amino acids.

The CDR3 DNA reads as TGTGCCAGCAGCTTAGTCGGGACGGCCGGCGGGGAGCAGTACTTC. This codes for CASSLVGTAGGEQYF. V usage is TRBV11-2 and J usage is TRBJ2-7; D is possibly TRBD1 or TRBD2 (5 bases each). The CDR3 spans 15 residues. The ends were cut back, 1 base at V and 7 bases at J, with 17 bases in the middle. Germline CDR1 SGHAT, CDR2 FQNNGV.

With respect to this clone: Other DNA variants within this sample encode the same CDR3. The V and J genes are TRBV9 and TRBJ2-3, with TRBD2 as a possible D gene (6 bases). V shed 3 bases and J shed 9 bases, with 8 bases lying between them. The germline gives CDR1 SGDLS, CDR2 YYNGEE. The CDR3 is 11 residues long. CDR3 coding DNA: TGTGCCAGCAGCGCCGGGGGAACGCAGTATTTT. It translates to CASSAGGTQYF.

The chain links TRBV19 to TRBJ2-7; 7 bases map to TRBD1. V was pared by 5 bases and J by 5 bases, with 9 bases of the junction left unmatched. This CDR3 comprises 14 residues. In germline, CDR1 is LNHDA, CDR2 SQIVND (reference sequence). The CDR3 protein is CASSLGGGNNEQYF. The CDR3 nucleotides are TGTGCCAGTAGTTTAGGGGGCGGTAACAACGAGCAGTACTTC.

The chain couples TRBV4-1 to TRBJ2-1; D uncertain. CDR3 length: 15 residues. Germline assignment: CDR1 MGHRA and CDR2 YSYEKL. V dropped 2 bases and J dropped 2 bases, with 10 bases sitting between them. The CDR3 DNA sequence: TGCGCCAGCAGCCAAAGGGCGGATACCTACAATGAGCAGTTCTTC. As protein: CASSQRADTYNEQFF.

The CDR3, as DNA: TGTGCCAGCAGCAGTGACGGGATCTCATGGGGGTCCTACGAGCAGTACTTC. It codes for CASSSDGISWGSYEQYF. The chain recombines TRBV21-1 with TRBJ2-7. TRBV21-1 is labeled a pseudogene. This CDR3 has 17 residues.

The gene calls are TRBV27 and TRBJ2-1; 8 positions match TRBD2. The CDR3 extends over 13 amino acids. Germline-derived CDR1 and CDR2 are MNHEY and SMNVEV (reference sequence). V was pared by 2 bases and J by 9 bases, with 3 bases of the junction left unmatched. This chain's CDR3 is CASSLRAGGEQFF. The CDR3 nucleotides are TGTGCCAGCAGTTTAAGGGCGGGGGGTGAGCAGTTCTTC.

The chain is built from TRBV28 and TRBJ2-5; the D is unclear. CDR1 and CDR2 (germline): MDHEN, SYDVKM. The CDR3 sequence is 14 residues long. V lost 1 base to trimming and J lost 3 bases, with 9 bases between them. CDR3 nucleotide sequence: TGTGCCAGCAGTTTATTTTCCGAGAAAGAGACCCAGTACTTC. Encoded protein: CASSLFSEKETQYF.

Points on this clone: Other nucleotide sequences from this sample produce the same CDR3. This CDR3 is CASSWTTSYEQYF. CDR3 bases: TGTGCCAGCAGCTGGACTACCTCCTACGAGCAGTACTTC. V and J are TRBV27 and TRBJ2-7; tentative D call: TRBD2 (6 bases). The CDR3 totals 13 residues. CDR1 MNHEY and CDR2 SMNVEV come from the germline V gene (reference sequence). Trimming stripped 6 bases from V and 0 bases from J, with 9 bases between.

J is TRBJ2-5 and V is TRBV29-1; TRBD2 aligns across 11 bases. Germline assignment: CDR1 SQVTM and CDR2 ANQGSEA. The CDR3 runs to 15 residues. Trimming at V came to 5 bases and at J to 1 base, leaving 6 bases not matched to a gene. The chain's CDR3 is CSVQRTSGFQETQYF. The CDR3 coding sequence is TGCAGCGTTCAGAGGACTAGCGGGTTCCAAGAGACCCAGTACTTC.

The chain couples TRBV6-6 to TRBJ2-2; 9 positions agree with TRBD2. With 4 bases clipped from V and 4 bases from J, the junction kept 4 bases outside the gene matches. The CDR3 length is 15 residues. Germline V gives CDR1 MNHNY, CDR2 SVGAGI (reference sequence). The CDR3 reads CASSLAGVSTGELFF. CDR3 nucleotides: TGTGCCAGCAGTTTAGCGGGAGTGAGCACCGGGGAGCTGTTTTTT.

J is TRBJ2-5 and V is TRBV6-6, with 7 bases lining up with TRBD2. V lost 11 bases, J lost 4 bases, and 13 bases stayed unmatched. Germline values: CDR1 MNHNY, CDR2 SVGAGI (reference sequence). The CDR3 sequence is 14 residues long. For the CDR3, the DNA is TGTGCCTCATGGGGGGGGATACTTGGAGAGACCCAGTACTTC. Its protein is CASWGGILGETQYF.

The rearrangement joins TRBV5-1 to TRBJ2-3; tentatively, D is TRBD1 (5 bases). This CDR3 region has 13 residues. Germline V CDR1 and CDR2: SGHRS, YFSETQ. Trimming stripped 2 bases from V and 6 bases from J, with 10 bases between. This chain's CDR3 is CASSFGASDTQYF. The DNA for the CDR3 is TGCGCCAGCAGCTTTGGGGCATCGGATACGCAGTATTTT.

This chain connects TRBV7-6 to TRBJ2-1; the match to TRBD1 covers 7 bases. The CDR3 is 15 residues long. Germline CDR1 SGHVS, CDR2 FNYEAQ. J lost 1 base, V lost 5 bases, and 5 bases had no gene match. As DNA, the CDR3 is TGTGCCAGCAGCCCCGACAGGGCATCCTACAATGAGCAGTTCTTC. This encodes CASSPDRASYNEQFF.

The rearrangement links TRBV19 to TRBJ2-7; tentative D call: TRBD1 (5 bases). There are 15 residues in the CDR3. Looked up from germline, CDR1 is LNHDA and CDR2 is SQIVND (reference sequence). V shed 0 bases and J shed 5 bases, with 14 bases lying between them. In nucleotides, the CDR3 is TGTGCCAGTAGTATAGATCAGGGTTTTGCGAACGAGCAGTACTTC. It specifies CASSIDQGFANEQYF.

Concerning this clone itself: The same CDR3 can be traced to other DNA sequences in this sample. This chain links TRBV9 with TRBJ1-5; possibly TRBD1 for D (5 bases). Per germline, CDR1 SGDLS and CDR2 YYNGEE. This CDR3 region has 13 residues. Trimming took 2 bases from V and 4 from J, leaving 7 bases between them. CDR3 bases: TGTGCCAGCAGCGTGTCAGGGAATCAGCCCCAGCATTTT. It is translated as CASSVSGNQPQHF.

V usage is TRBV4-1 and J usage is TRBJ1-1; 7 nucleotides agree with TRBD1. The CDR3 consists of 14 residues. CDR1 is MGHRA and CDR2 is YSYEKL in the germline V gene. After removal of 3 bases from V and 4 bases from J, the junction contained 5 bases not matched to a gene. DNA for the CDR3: TGCGCCAGCAGCCACCAAGGGGGCCCCACTGAAGCTTTCTTT. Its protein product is CASSHQGGPTEAFF.

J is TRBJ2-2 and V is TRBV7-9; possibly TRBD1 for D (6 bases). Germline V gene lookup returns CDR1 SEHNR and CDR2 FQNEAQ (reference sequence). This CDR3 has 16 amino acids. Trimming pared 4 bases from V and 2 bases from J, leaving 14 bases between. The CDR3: CASSSVRDTNTGELFF. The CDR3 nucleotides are TGTGCCAGCAGCTCGGTCCGGGACACAAACACCGGGGAGCTGTTTTTT. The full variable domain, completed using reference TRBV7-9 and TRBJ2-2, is DTGVSQNPRHKITKRGQNVTFRCDPISEHNRLYWYRQTLGQGPEFLTYFQNEAQLEKSRLLSDRFSAERPKGSFSTLEIQRTEQGDSAMYLCASSSVRDTNTGELFFGEGSRLTVL.